This is a list of T cell receptor beta chains from one sample in a study of blood T cell repertoires in COVID-19. This table comes from immunoSEQ multiplex PCR, and its TCRdb copy is limited to in-frame clones, with some not included. There are under 350,000 clones in the sample; 70% to 90% occur only once, and 9.5% to 12% lies in the top ten. Sequences were obtained from peripheral blood. The receptor set was obtained from a woman between 70 and 85 years old with acute or convalescent COVID-19. CDR3s include the opening cysteine and the closing phenylalanine or tryptophan.

v_call: TRBV28; j_call: TRBJ1-6; cdr3_aa: CASRGQGNSPLHF
v_call: TRBV5-1; j_call: TRBJ1-1; cdr3_aa: CASSLPQGRSEAFF
v_call: TRBV3-1/TRBV3-2; j_call: TRBJ1-2; cdr3_aa: CASSQDWDGRGYTF
v_call: TRBV6-5; j_call: TRBJ2-5; cdr3_aa: CASSPLRGRETQYF
v_call: TRBV4-1; j_call: TRBJ2-7; cdr3_aa: CASSQGAGTGLLYEQYF
v_call: TRBV9; j_call: TRBJ2-7; cdr3_aa: CASSLTTGDEQYF
v_call: TRBV28; j_call: TRBJ2-5; cdr3_aa: CASSRADREEETQYF
v_call: TRBV9; j_call: TRBJ2-5; cdr3_aa: CASSEGTSAVETQYF
v_call: TRBV9; j_call: TRBJ2-6; cdr3_aa: CASSVGWGGAAGANVLTF
v_call: TRBV19; j_call: TRBJ1-2; cdr3_aa: CASSNPPVQAYGYTF
v_call: TRBV25-1; j_call: TRBJ2-2; cdr3_aa: CASSDPQGDPGELFF
v_call: TRBV14; j_call: TRBJ2-1; cdr3_aa: CASSRFTSGPLNEQFF
v_call: TRBV3-1/TRBV3-2; j_call: TRBJ2-3; cdr3_aa: CASSHEPLRDTQYF
v_call: TRBV2; j_call: TRBJ2-1; cdr3_aa: CASSEAGARVEQFF
v_call: TRBV3-1/TRBV3-2; j_call: TRBJ1-1; cdr3_aa: CASSQAQGSTEAFF
v_call: TRBV5-1; j_call: TRBJ2-7; cdr3_aa: CASGTGPTFQQYF
v_call: TRBV18; j_call: TRBJ2-7; cdr3_aa: CASSPTGDPYEQYF
v_call: TRBV11-2; j_call: TRBJ2-1; cdr3_aa: CASSFAGVLSNEQFF
v_call: TRBV29-1; j_call: TRBJ2-1; cdr3_aa: CSAWTSGVNEQFF
v_call: TRBV5-1; j_call: TRBJ2-7; cdr3_aa: CASSPRGGNEQYF
v_call: TRBV4-2; j_call: TRBJ2-1; cdr3_aa: CASSRTGYNEQFF
v_call: TRBV7-3; j_call: TRBJ2-2; cdr3_aa: CASSSGLLNTGELFF
v_call: TRBV7-2; j_call: TRBJ1-2; cdr3_aa: CASSPHRGNYGYTF
v_call: TRBV6-1; j_call: TRBJ2-3; cdr3_aa: CASREATSGGEDTQYF
v_call: TRBV10-1; j_call: TRBJ1-5; cdr3_aa: CASDRVNQPQHF
v_call: TRBV5-1; j_call: TRBJ2-1; cdr3_aa: CASGIMGTTYNEQFF
v_call: TRBV5-6; j_call: TRBJ2-2; cdr3_aa: CASSGTGGELFF